The clone carrying this T cell receptor (beta chain) occurred once. These data originate in a study of blood T cell repertoires in COVID-19. Deletions cut 3 bases from V and 6 bases from J, with 11 bases between. CDR1 and CDR2 (germline): GTSNPN, SVGIG (reference sequence). The CDR3 covers 13 residues. Under the authors' procedure: By means of reference gene primer amplification, nucleated cell counts were estimated. Method: immunoSEQ multiplex PCR; TCRdb's copy keeps in-frame clones and lacks some. V and J calls and clone size are copied from that table; D and trimming were computed from the DNA. The table has over 150,000 clones, 65% to 85% seen once.

The origin of this receptor is a woman in her sixties or seventies who had recovered from COVID-19. The sample taken for sequencing was peripheral blood. The rearrangement links TRBV30 to TRBJ1-4, with D tentatively TRBD1 (5 bases). The CDR3 DNA follows: TGTGCCTGGAGCCCCGGGACTGATGAAAAACTGTTTTTT. Its translation: CAWSPGTDEKLFF.